This T cell receptor (beta chain) was observed in a study of T-cell reconstitution after alpha-beta-depleted transplantation in children. Unique molecular identifiers were used to barcode this TCRbeta library. TCRdb analysed the PCR reads with MiXCR anew, one entry per CDR3 protein. The table lists some 180,000 distinct CDR3 sequences, about 7% of them singletons. Study-level findings and limits: Reportedly, only several hundred clones from non-depleted graft cells drove alpha-beta T-cell counts at about two months. TCRbeta diversity was high at day 60 in some patients (a result of surviving recipient T cells and thymic progenitors). After one year, T-cell counts and TCRbeta diversity mostly came from new T cells.

This CDR3 spans 16 amino acids. The V end lost 0 bases, the J end lost 0 bases, and 12 bases lay between the germline ends. CDR1 and CDR2 from the germline V gene are SGHTA and FQGNSA. This clonotype was recorded at least ten times. Antigen unknown. This specimen was PBMCs, taken before TCRalphabeta/CD19-depleted stem cell transplant. The V gene is TRBV7-2, the J gene TRBJ2-7; tentative D call: TRBD2 (6 bases). This clonotype originated in a boy younger than 10 with acute lymphoblastic leukemia, due to receive a stem cell transplant. The CDR3 region has the DNA TGTGCCAGCAGCTTAGCCCTAGCGACTGACTCCTACGAGCAGTACTTC. Its translation is CASSLALATDSYEQYF.